The T cell receptor beta chain under discussion was sequenced for a study of control samples from healthy donors and cancer patients. The protocol was immunoSEQ multiplex PCR, while the TCRdb copy is restricted to in-frame clones and leaves out a portion. The profile shows 150,000 to 200,000 clones, roughly 92% of them singletons. The sequence was obtained from a woman between 18 and 30 years old in good health. Sequencing input: blood.

The CDR3 bases are TGTGCCAGCAGTGTGAGCCAGGGGGTGAGGGCTTTCTTT. Protein sequence: CASSVSQGVRAFF. The chain employs TRBV2 and TRBJ1-1; 7 nucleotides agree with TRBD1. The CDR3 length is 13 residues. Germline CDR1 is SNHLY and CDR2 is FYNNEI. With 4 bases clipped from V and 11 bases from J, the junction kept 10 bases outside the gene matches.